The clone carrying this TCR beta chain was seen only a few times. Its antigen is undetermined. These data are taken from a study of T cell responses to AZD1222 COVID-19 vaccine. Clones were sequenced by immunoSEQ multiplex PCR, and TCRdb holds only the in-frame ones, with some missing. The sample shows 150,000 to 200,000 clones, around 88% of them seen only once. Findings and caveats of the study: Receipt of two AZD1222 doses was followed by a rise in Spike-specific TCR breadth and depth. Baseline seropositivity characterized only a handful of AZD1222 recipients. The study sampled repertoires only after the peak T cell response. The donor group comprised mostly white British people and more females; the analysis possibly underestimated clonal diversity.

CDR3 length: 16 amino acids. Germline V gene sequence: CDR1 LNHDA, CDR2 SQIVND (reference sequence). V lost 9 bases to trimming and J lost 0 bases, with 15 bases between them. The specimen comprised peripheral blood, sampled 28 days after the second AZD1222 dose. The receptor comes from an adult who received the AZD1222 COVID-19 vaccine. The chain has TRBV19 and TRBJ1-6; D call uncertain. The CDR3 here is CARHTRTSSYNSPLHF. In nucleotides, the CDR3 is TGTGCCAGACATACACGGACGAGCTCCTATAATTCACCCCTCCACTTT.